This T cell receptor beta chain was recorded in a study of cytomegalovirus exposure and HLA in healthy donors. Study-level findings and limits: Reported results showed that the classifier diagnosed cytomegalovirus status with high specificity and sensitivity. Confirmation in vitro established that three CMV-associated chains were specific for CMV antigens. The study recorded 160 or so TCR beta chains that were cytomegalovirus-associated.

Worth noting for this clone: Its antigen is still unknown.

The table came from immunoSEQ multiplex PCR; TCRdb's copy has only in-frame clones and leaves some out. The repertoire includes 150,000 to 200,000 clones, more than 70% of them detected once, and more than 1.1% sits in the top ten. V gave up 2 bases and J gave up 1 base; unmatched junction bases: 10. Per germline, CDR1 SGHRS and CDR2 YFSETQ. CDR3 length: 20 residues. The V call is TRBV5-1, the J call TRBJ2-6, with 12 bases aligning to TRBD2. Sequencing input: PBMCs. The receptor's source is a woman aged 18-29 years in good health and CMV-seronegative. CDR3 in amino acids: CASSFTPMTSGSSGANVLTF. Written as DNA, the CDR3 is TGCGCCAGCAGCTTTACCCCTATGACTAGCGGGAGTTCTGGGGCCAACGTCCTGACTTTC. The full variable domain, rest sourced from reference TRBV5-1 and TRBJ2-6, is KAGVTQTPRYLIKTRGQQVTLSCSPISGHRSVSWYQQTPGQGLQFLFEYFSETQRNKGNFPGRFSGRQFSNSRSEMNVSTLELGDSALYLCASSFTPMTSGSSGANVLTFGAGSRLTVL.